This entry concerns a single T cell receptor beta chain. Its target is unknown. The CDR3 totals 13 residues. Germline CDR1 and CDR2: SGHRS and YFSETQ. V gave up 4 bases and J gave up 0 bases, with 8 bases separating them. The data originate from a study of T cell responses to AZD1222 COVID-19 vaccine. General study findings and limits: Targeting of unmutated variant regions was reportedly seen in nearly half of spike-specific TCRs. Spike-specific TCR breadth and depth rose after two AZD1222 doses.

Sequencing was performed with immunoSEQ multiplex PCR; in TCRdb, only in-frame clones are kept and a portion is missing. The data hold under 200,000 clones, with about nine tenths observed a single time. This receptor was identified in an adult in good health. The chain is built from TRBV5-1 and TRBJ2-7, with a weak D call TRBD2 (6 bases). The source was peripheral blood, collected on day 0 of MenACWY control vaccination. The CDR3 sequence is CASSTGASYEQYF. Here the CDR3 DNA reads TGCGCCAGCAGCACGGGAGCCTCCTACGAGCAGTACTTC.